What follows are 17 T cell receptor beta chains derived from one specimen sequenced in a study of blood T cell repertoires in COVID-19. Sequenced by immunoSEQ multiplex PCR; TCRdb stores in-frame clones only, minus some. The data show about 370,000 clones, approximately 89% seen once. The material sequenced was PBMCs or T cells enriched from blood (not recorded which). These receptors were collected from a woman younger than 45 who had recovered from COVID-19.

This clone was found a few times. The rearrangement links TRBV11-2 to TRBJ2-2; 9 bases agree with TRBD2. The CDR3 totals 15 residues. Germline V gene sequence: CDR1 SGHAT, CDR2 FQNNGV. The junction had 4 bases not matched to a gene; V was cut back by 7 bases and J by 1 base. The CDR3 is CASIASGMNTGELFF. The DNA for the CDR3 is TGTGCCAGCATCGCTAGCGGGATGAACACCGGGGAGCTGTTTTTT.

The chain uses TRBV7-9 and TRBJ2-5, with D unresolved. V was clipped by 5 bases and J by 4 bases, with 14 bases between them. In germline, CDR1 is SEHNR, CDR2 FQNEAQ (reference sequence). CDR3 size: 14 residues. CDR3 region: CASSPWAGRETQYF. CDR3 bases: TGTGCCAGCAGCCCTTGGGCAGGTCGAGAGACCCAGTACTTC.

V and J are TRBV9 and TRBJ2-3, with 12 nucleotides matching TRBD2. Trimming removed 4 bases from V and 7 bases from J; junction bases left unmatched: 7. The CDR3 totals 15 residues. Per germline, CDR1 SGDLS and CDR2 YYNGEE. The CDR3 region has the DNA TGTGCCAGCAGCAAGACTAGCGGGAGAACGAATACGCAGTATTTT. It specifies CASSKTSGRTNTQYF.

This sequence joins TRBV3-1 (or the pseudogene TRBV3-2) and TRBJ2-6; 9 bases map to TRBD2. CDR1 and CDR2 (germline): LGHDT, YNNKEL (reference sequence). The CDR3 runs to 19 residues. Trimming took 3 bases from V and 1 from J; bases not matched to a gene: 10. CDR3 residues: CASSQAGGSGRSGANVLTF. The CDR3 DNA follows: TGTGCCAGCAGCCAGGCGGGGGGGAGCGGGAGGTCTGGGGCCAACGTCCTGACTTTC.

The chain uses TRBV2 and TRBJ2-4; 11 bases map to TRBD2. Trimming took 0 bases from V and 6 from J; bases not matched to a gene: 10. This CDR3 region has 18 residues. The germline V gene encodes CDR1 SNHLY and CDR2 FYNNEI. Written as DNA, the CDR3 is TGTGCCAGCAGTGAAGCCTACCTCGAAGGACTAGCGGGAAACATTCAGTACTTC. Encoded protein: CASSEAYLEGLAGNIQYF. The variable domain in full, completed from reference TRBV2 and TRBJ2-4, reads EPEVTQTPSHQVTQMGQEVILRCVPISNHLYFYWYRQILGQKVEFLVSFYNNEISEKSEIFDDQFSVERPDGSNFTLKIRSTKLEDSAMYFCASSEAYLEGLAGNIQYFGAGTRLSVL.

V usage is TRBV11-3 and J usage is TRBJ2-5, with 10 bases matching TRBD1. The CDR3 has 16 residues. Unmatched junction bases numbered 8, after V lost 5 bases and J lost 2 bases. The V gene's germline CDR1 is SGHNT and CDR2 YENEEA. The CDR3 is CASSHSTGGGQETQYF. CDR3 sequence (DNA): TGTGCCAGCAGCCACTCGACAGGGGGCGGGCAAGAGACCCAGTACTTC.

V is TRBV11-2 and J is TRBJ1-2, with a possible D match to TRBD1 (5 bases). CDR1 and CDR2 (germline): SGHAT, FQNNGV. Trimming took off 1 base at V and 2 bases at J, with 17 bases between the two ends. This CDR3 spans 17 amino acids. This CDR3 reads CASSLGLAGLLNYGYTF. The DNA for the CDR3 is TGTGCCAGCAGCTTAGGATTGGCAGGGCTCCTCAACTATGGCTACACCTTC.

The V gene is TRBV9, the J gene TRBJ1-3; D may be TRBD1 (6 bases). Germline-derived CDR1 and CDR2 are SGDLS and YYNGEE. The CDR3 has 16 residues. V lost 6 bases, J lost 4 bases, and 20 bases lay in between. This CDR3 reads CASTRRAGAGGNTIYF. The CDR3 DNA reads as TGTGCCAGCACCCGTAGAGCAGGGGCGGGCGGAAACACCATATATTTT.

This chain connects TRBV2 to TRBJ2-2; D is possibly TRBD2 (5 bases). This CDR3 is 17 amino acids long. Germline V lookup: CDR1 SNHLY, CDR2 FYNNEI. The ends were cut back, 4 bases at V and 3 bases at J, with 18 bases in the middle. This CDR3 is CASSGPRRTPDTGELFF. DNA of the CDR3: TGTGCCAGCAGTGGCCCCCGCCGGACTCCGGACACCGGGGAGCTGTTTTTT.

This chain uses TRBV4-1 with TRBJ1-3; D might be TRBD1 (5 bases). V was trimmed by 4 bases and J by 0 bases, leaving 7 bases between them. This CDR3 is 14 amino acids long. Per the germline V gene, CDR1 is MGHRA and CDR2 is YSYEKL. The CDR3 nucleotides are TGCGCCAGCAGCCCAGACAGCTCTGGAAACACCATATATTTT. It translates to CASSPDSSGNTIYF.

J is TRBJ2-2 and V is TRBV28; unclear D gene. V dropped 3 bases and J dropped 5 bases, with 10 bases sitting between them. The CDR3 contains 14 residues. Germline CDR1 and CDR2: MDHEN and SYDVKM. The CDR3 DNA reads as TGTGCCAGCAGTTTGAACAGCCAAACCGGGGAGCTGTTTTTT. It yields the protein CASSLNSQTGELFF.

This clone was seen only a few times. The V call is TRBV7-2, the J call TRBJ2-1; no definite D call. Germline CDR1 and CDR2: SGHTA and FQGNSA. The V and J ends lost 4 bases and 5 bases respectively, with 12 bases between them. The length of the CDR3 is 14 residues. CDR3 protein: CASSSNLRHNEQFF. In DNA, the CDR3 is TGTGCCAGCAGCTCTAACTTGCGCCACAATGAGCAGTTCTTC.

This sequence joins TRBV7-9 and TRBJ1-1; 8 bases line up with TRBD1. Germline CDR1 is SEHNR and CDR2 is FQNEAQ (reference sequence). The CDR3 runs 14 residues. V shed 5 bases and J 4 bases; nucleotides not matched to a gene: 6. The CDR3 nucleotides read TGTGCCAGCAGCAGAGACAGGGGAAGCACTGAAGCTTTCTTT. It specifies CASSRDRGSTEAFF.

This clone was seen a few times. This chain links TRBV11-2 with TRBJ2-1, with TRBD2 matching over 11 bases. The CDR3 covers 17 residues. J lost 6 bases, V lost 2 bases, and 9 bases had no gene match. CDR1 and CDR2 (germline): SGHAT, FQNNGV. CDR3 sequence: CASSLRSLAGVRNEQFF. DNA of the CDR3: TGTGCCAGCAGCTTACGGTCACTAGCGGGAGTTCGCAATGAGCAGTTCTTC. Variable domain in full (rest from reference TRBV11-2 and TRBJ2-1): EAGVAQSPRYKIIEKRQSVAFWCNPISGHATLYWYQQILGQGPKLLIQFQNNGVVDDSQLPKDRFSAERLKGVDSTLKIQPAKLEDSAVYLCASSLRSLAGVRNEQFFGPGTRLTVL.

This clone was observed a single time. The chain links TRBV5-1 to TRBJ2-1; D not certain. Trimming shortened V by 4 bases and J by 7 bases, and 12 bases separated the two germline ends. This CDR3 region has 13 residues. In germline, CDR1 is SGHRS, CDR2 YFSETQ. CDR3: CASSPSPQNEQFF. CDR3 DNA sequence: TGCGCCAGCAGCCCGTCCCCCCAGAATGAGCAGTTCTTC.

The chain is built from TRBV7-9 and TRBJ2-7; 7 bases align to TRBD2. This CDR3 is built from 15 residues. V was clipped by 1 base and J by 3 bases; unmatched bases: 6. Germline values: CDR1 SEHNR, CDR2 FQNEAQ (reference sequence). The CDR3 loop reads CASSLVASGFYEQYF. In nucleotides, the CDR3 is TGTGCCAGCAGCTTAGTAGCTAGCGGATTCTACGAGCAGTACTTC.

V is TRBV19 and J is TRBJ2-1; TRBD2 matches at 8 bases. Germline lookup yields CDR1 LNHDA and CDR2 SQIVND (reference sequence). V was pared by 9 bases and J by 3 bases, with 10 bases of the junction left unmatched. There are 15 residues in the CDR3. The CDR3 DNA is TGTGCCAGCAAAAGGCGGGGGGATGTCTACAATGAGCAGTTCTTC. It yields the protein CASKRRGDVYNEQFF.